This T cell receptor beta chain was observed in a study of shared clonotypes between healthy human individuals. Of note for this clone: As yet, its antigen is unknown.

Study findings and constraints: Estimated richness was generally greater in naive than memory subsets.

Samples underwent the assay at deep level. In the authors' methods: As immunoSEQ supplied junction-only sequences (without quality scores), filtering differed. Measured with immunoSEQ multiplex PCR; TCRdb has only the in-frame clones, and not every one. V, J and clone size were drawn from that table, and D and trimming were deduced from the DNA. The sample has approximately 2.3 million clones, 90% to 95% seen once. The CDR3 extends over 14 amino acids. V gave up 7 bases and J gave up 1 base, with 11 bases separating them. The germline V gene encodes CDR1 LNHDA and CDR2 SQIVND (reference sequence). The sample was naive CD4+ T cells from PBMCs. The subset is: CD45RA+ positively selected. The V gene is TRBV19, the J gene TRBJ1-3; no clear D gene. The receptor was isolated from a man in his late teens or twenties in good health. Some clones in this sample may be carry-over from other donors' samples. This chain's CDR3 is CASTGLTSGNTIYF. The DNA of the CDR3 is TGTGCCAGTACGGGTTTGACGTCTGGAAACACCATATATTTT.